This note documents a single TCR beta chain sequence. The data were obtained in a study of T cell responses to AZD1222 COVID-19 vaccine. The protocol was immunoSEQ multiplex PCR, while the TCRdb copy is restricted to in-frame clones and leaves out a portion. Counted here are under 100,000 clones, around 92% occurring once; the ten biggest clones make up approximately 6.6%. Germline-derived CDR1 and CDR2 are SGHTA and FQGNSA. CDR3 length: 15 residues. V was pared by 1 base and J by 5 bases, with 1 base of the junction left unmatched. The V and J genes are TRBV7-2 and TRBJ2-4, with 11 bases lining up with TRBD2. Sequencing was performed on peripheral blood, taken on day 0 of MenACWY control vaccination. This TCR was sampled from an adult in good health. As DNA, the CDR3 is TGTGCCAGCAGCTTAGTAGCGGGGGGGGAAAACATTCAGTACTTC. Translated: CASSLVAGGENIQYF.